This TCR beta chain stems from a study of T cells in Graves' hyperthyroidism and ophthalmopathy (dated by TCRdb to between 2018 and 2021). Looking at the study overall: Peripheral blood samples were taken at the time of initial diagnosis, prior to any treatment. A discovery cohort of about a hundred patients, 43 with Graves' ophthalmopathy and fewer than 65 with stable Graves' hyperthyroidism, was used to find distinguishing TCR V-J signatures. An independent validation cohort of around 20 hyperthyroidism patients and 17 patients who later progressed to ophthalmopathy tested prospective prediction of ophthalmopathy. The 75 to 100 discovery patients were randomly divided into training and test sets at a 7:3 ratio. In several Graves' hyperthyroidism patients, the study also compared T-cell repertoires from thyroid tissue with T-cell repertoires from blood. Once sampling was done, hyperthyroidism patients were given methimazole at a starting dose of 30 mg daily, whereas ophthalmopathy patients were given high-dose intravenous methylprednisolone. The paper describes TCR Vbeta CDR3 sequencing of around 140 peripheral blood samples, made up of about 40 ophthalmopathy patients, roughly 80 hyperthyroidism patients and 17 progressor patients.

What the work shows at the level of the full study, not this receptor alone: Most expanded thyroid clonotypes (frequency above 0.001) were also detected in blood, a finding suggesting that blood repertoires may reflect thyroid immune responses. A 13 V-J signature model separated ophthalmopathy from stable hyperthyroidism, with around 90% sensitivity and about 81% specificity in cross-validation and 80%/75% in testing. Sample size was not statistically predetermined, and investigators were not blinded to group allocation. In validation, the model predicted progression to ophthalmopathy a median of around 6.5 months before onset, with roughly 68% sensitivity and about 72% specificity.

The TCR beta CDR3 regions were amplified from RNA transcripts. A first-round RT-PCR of the TCR CDR3 used the HTBI primer set with the Qiagen OneStep RT-PCR kit. The libraries were constructed in a second round of multiplex PCR and then size-selected and purified. The libraries were sequenced on an Illumina HiSeq2000 using paired-end 100 bp reads. In the source study's methods: SOAPnuke was used to process the raw data, throwing out any read that contained adapters or uncalled bases, had a mean Phred below 15, or lacked an exact constant-primer or identifier match. COPE v1.2.5 was used to merge high-quality paired reads, and clonotypes were defined as unique nucleotide sequences. Clonotypes were aligned to IMGT TRBV, TRBD and TRBJ reference segments using MiTCR v1.1. Only V-J combinations with frequency above 0.0001, covering 99% to 99.2% of repertoires, were analysed. The TCS score was defined as the ratio of F50 (clonal expansion) to E x V (chaos), calculated using BLOSUM62-based TCRdist between CDR3 peptides within each V-J. Welch's t-statistics and random forest reduced around 510 V-J features to 13, which were used in a naive Bayes classifier (R e1071). In TCRdb, the public reads were trimmed at Q25 with fastp and aligned with MiXCR, with productive beta chains retained. When rows share a CDR3 protein, they turn into one entry using the most common DNA and genes. These V and J calls rely on TCRdb rather than the paper's analysis. The table for this sample lists roughly 330,000 distinct CDR3 sequences; roughly 15% of them were counted only once. Approximately 35% of the sample is held by the ten biggest clonotypes.

This clonotype has just a few counts. The clone's antigen remains unknown. Base-call qualities are not available, and no considerably larger clone is one nucleotide away. CDR1 and CDR2 are read off the germline V gene (reference sequence) as DFQATT and SNEGSKA. There are 13 amino acids in the CDR3, from cysteine to phenylalanine inclusive. The retained sequence is limited to the CDR3, 39 bases, with the frame set at the first base. At the junction V is shortened by 1 base and J by 2 bases, with 8 bases in between. A patient counted as having stable Graves' hyperthyroidism if no progression to ophthalmopathy occurred over 18 months of follow-up. Hyperthyroidism patients were newly diagnosed, had a disease duration of under 2 months, and were aged 18 to 65 years. Any patient with an uncontrolled infection, another autoimmune disease, pregnancy or lactation was excluded. Diagnoses relied on clinical symptoms, serum thyroxine and TRAb, thyroid ultrasound and orbital computed tomography. PBMCs were isolated from about 10 ml of fresh peripheral blood by Ficoll-Paque density gradient centrifugation. Total RNA was extracted using Trizol reagent, and RNA quality was assessed on an Agilent 2100 Bioanalyzer.

The chain was built from TRBV20-1 and TRBJ2-5; the D gene is perhaps TRBD1, on 5 matching bases. The material sequenced was blood. The sequence derives from a man aged 30 to 39 with Graves' hyperthyroidism. Here is the DNA: TGCAGTGCTAGAGTGACAGTACAAGAGACCCAGTACTTC. This codes for CSARVTVQETQYF.